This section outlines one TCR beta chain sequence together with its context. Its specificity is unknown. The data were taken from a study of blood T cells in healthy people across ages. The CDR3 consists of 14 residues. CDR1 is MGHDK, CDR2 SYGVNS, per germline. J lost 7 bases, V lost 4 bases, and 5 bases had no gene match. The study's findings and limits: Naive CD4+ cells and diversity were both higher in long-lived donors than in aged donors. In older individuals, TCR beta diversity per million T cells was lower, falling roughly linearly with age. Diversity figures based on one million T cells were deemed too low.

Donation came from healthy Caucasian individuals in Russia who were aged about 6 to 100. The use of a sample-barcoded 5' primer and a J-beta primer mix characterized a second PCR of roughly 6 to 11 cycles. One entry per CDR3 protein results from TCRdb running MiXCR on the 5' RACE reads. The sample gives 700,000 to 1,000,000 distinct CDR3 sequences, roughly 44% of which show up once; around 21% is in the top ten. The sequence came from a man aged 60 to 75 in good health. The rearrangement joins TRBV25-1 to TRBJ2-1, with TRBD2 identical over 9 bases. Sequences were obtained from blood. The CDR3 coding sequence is TGTGCCAGCAGTGCGCGGGGGGGCCGGAATGAGCAGTTCTTC. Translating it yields CASSARGGRNEQFF.